These 25 T cell receptor beta chains were sequenced from one sample in a study of T cells expressing NK-cell markers. Reprocessing the 5' RACE reads, TCRdb reports a single entry for every CDR3 protein and omits DNA. This sample carries under 600,000 distinct CDR3 sequences, with 1.4% going to the ten biggest clones. Sequences were obtained from blood T cells: a sorted CD56 or NKG2C T cell subset, CD4+ or CD8+ T cells, or bulk PBMC T cells (not recorded which). These receptor sequences come from a woman between 50 and 59 years old in good health.

This sequence joins TRBV19 and TRBJ2-2; the D call from TCRdb, TRBD1, cannot be confirmed without DNA. Germline-derived CDR1 and CDR2 are LNHDA and SQIVND (reference sequence). This CDR3 spans 14 amino acids. The chain's CDR3 is CASYRQGGTGELFF.

The chain uses TRBV2 and TRBJ1-2; TCRdb picks TRBD1, but there is no DNA to check that call. The germline V gene encodes CDR1 SNHLY and CDR2 FYNNEI. This CDR3 has 14 amino acids. The CDR3 protein is CASSVGTGLDGYTF.

This sequence joins TRBV5-4 and TRBJ2-1; TCRdb's D call of TRBD1 is untestable without DNA. Germline V gene data show CDR1 as SGHNT and CDR2 as YYREEE (reference sequence). The CDR3 runs to 16 residues. The chain's CDR3 is CASTPGGRSPVNEQFF.

The rearrangement uses TRBV5-6 and TRBJ1-1; the D call of TRBD1 rests on TCRdb alone, since no DNA is present to check it. The CDR3 spans 15 residues. CDR1 is SGHDT, CDR2 YYEEEE, per germline. CDR3: CASSLYGAMNTEAFF.

V gene TRBV12-3 or TRBV12-4 combines with J gene TRBJ2-1; TCRdb calls TRBD2, which cannot be checked without DNA. This CDR3 has 16 amino acids. CDR3 in amino acids: CASREVAGGGGAEQFF.

The chain links TRBV20-1 to TRBJ2-4; as DNA is missing, the TRBD2 call by TCRdb cannot be tested. The germline V gene has CDR1 DFQATT and CDR2 SNEGSKA (reference sequence). CDR3 length: 15 residues. CDR3 loop: CSARPSRGAKNIQYF.

J is TRBJ2-1 and V is TRBV5-1; the D gene TCRdb calls, TRBD2, cannot be checked with no DNA. There are 14 residues in the CDR3. Looked up from germline, CDR1 is SGHRS and CDR2 is YFSETQ. This CDR3 reads CASSKAGAMNEQFF.

The chain uses TRBV5-1 and TRBJ1-1; without DNA, the TCRdb call of TRBD1 cannot be checked. The CDR3 is made up of 13 amino acids. Germline assignment: CDR1 SGHRS and CDR2 YFSETQ. The CDR3 is CASSWGVGTEAFF.

The CDR3 is CASSSTGQGYYGYTF. V is TRBV5-1 and J is TRBJ1-2; the D call of TRBD1 rests on TCRdb alone, since no DNA is present to check it. The CDR3 contains 15 residues. Germline values: CDR1 SGHRS, CDR2 YFSETQ. The full variable domain, with the rest looked up from reference TRBV5-1 and TRBJ1-2, is KAGVTQTPRYLIKTRGQQVTLSCSPISGHRSVSWYQQTPGQGLQFLFEYFSETQRNKGNFPGRFSGRQFSNSRSEMNVSTLELGDSALYLCASSSTGQGYYGYTFGSGTRLTVV.

The chain joins TRBV5-1 to TRBJ2-2; TCRdb's assignment of TRBD1 cannot be checked, as there is no DNA. Germline CDR1 reads SGHRS; CDR2 reads YFSETQ. The CDR3 is made up of 15 amino acids. The CDR3 region is CASSPPTQGDGELFF.

The chain employs TRBV4-2 and TRBJ1-1. The CDR3 is 16 residues long. Germline CDR1 and CDR2: LGHNA and YNFKEQ. The CDR3 loop is CASSPTSQAMNTEAFF.

J is TRBJ1-1 and V is TRBV12-3 or TRBV12-4. The CDR3 is 14 amino acids. The CDR3: CASSSQLLNTEAFF.

The CDR3 region is CASNGWGSTDTQYF. The rearrangement uses TRBV12-3 or TRBV12-4 and TRBJ2-3. This CDR3 has 14 amino acids.

The chain employs TRBV7-6 and TRBJ2-6; TCRdb indicates TRBD1, and absent DNA this call remains unverified. Looked up from germline, CDR1 is SGHVS and CDR2 is FNYEAQ. CDR3 length: 19 residues. The chain's CDR3 is CASSLDWTGDASGANVLTF. Combining the CDR3 with reference TRBV7-6 and TRBJ2-6 gives the whole variable domain GAGVSQSPRYKVTKRGQDVALRCDPISGHVSLYWYRQALGQGPEFLTYFNYEAQQDKSGLPNDRFSAERPEGSISTLTIQRTEQRDSAMYRCASSLDWTGDASGANVLTFGAGSRLTVL.

V and J are TRBV20-1 and TRBJ2-5; TCRdb designates TRBD1, a call that cannot be tested without DNA. Germline CDR1 DFQATT, CDR2 SNEGSKA (reference sequence). This CDR3 spans 13 amino acids. CDR3 amino acids: CSASDFRVGTQYF.

The chain has TRBV4-1 and TRBJ2-2; TCRdb's D call, TRBD1, is unchecked because there is no DNA. This CDR3 region has 16 residues. Germline lookup yields CDR1 MGHRA and CDR2 YSYEKL. The CDR3 sequence is CASSQLTGVGTGELFF.

The rearrangement uses TRBV6-5 and TRBJ1-1. The germline V gene has CDR1 MNHEY and CDR2 SVGAGI. The CDR3 contains 16 residues. This CDR3 is CASRRFPGKLNTEAFF.

The chain employs TRBV7-3 and TRBJ2-1; the TRBD1 assignment by TCRdb is unverifiable without DNA. The germline gives CDR1 SGHTA, CDR2 FQGTGA. The CDR3 totals 16 residues. This CDR3 reads CASSIPVGVGNNEQFF.

The V gene is TRBV3-1, the J gene TRBJ2-1; with no DNA, the TCRdb D assignment of TRBD2 cannot be verified. The CDR3 is 16 residues long. The V gene's germline CDR1 is LGHDT and CDR2 YNNKEL (reference sequence). CDR3 residues: CASSQVQAGPYNEQFF.

The CDR3 loop is CASSKGLAGGQRTDTQYF. The rearrangement joins TRBV5-1 to TRBJ2-3; checking the TCRdb D call of TRBD2 is not possible without DNA. The CDR3 extends over 18 amino acids. CDR1 SGHRS and CDR2 YFSETQ come from the germline V gene.

This chain connects TRBV29-1 to TRBJ1-2; TCRdb gives TRBD1 as the D gene, but with no DNA this cannot be confirmed. Germline values: CDR1 SQVTM, CDR2 ANQGSEA. This CDR3 region has 12 residues. CDR3 protein: CSVGQSFYGYTF.

V is TRBV18 and J is TRBJ2-1; TCRdb's D call, TRBD2, is unchecked because there is no DNA. The CDR3 loop spans 13 amino acids. Germline V gene sequence: CDR1 KGHSH, CDR2 LQKENI. The CDR3 here is CASSPPSGIEQFF.

The chain joins TRBV7-9 to TRBJ2-1; TCRdb outputs TRBD1, but without DNA this stays unchecked. CDR1 is SEHNR and CDR2 is FQNEAQ in the germline V gene (reference sequence). The CDR3 is 14 residues long. CDR3 protein: CASSMSGSVHEQFF.

The chain uses TRBV4-1 and TRBJ2-3; the D gene TCRdb calls, TRBD1, cannot be checked with no DNA. The CDR3 is 16 residues long. Per germline, CDR1 MGHRA and CDR2 YSYEKL. CDR3 region: CASSQEPGKGTDTQYF.

The chain carries TRBV5-1 and TRBJ1-4. Germline CDR1 SGHRS, CDR2 YFSETQ. The CDR3 is 15 amino acids. The CDR3: CASSSNRLVNEKLFF.